This T cell receptor (beta chain) derives from a study of blood T cell repertoires in COVID-19. The CDR3 consists of 14 residues. The V gene lost 5 bases and the J gene lost 4 bases, with 12 bases spanning the gap. Germline CDR1 is SEHNR and CDR2 is FQNEAQ (reference sequence). Participants were aged about 18 to 89 years from approximately 25 US areas. Cohorts were determined from participant-reported clinical history. Per the authors' pipeline: Reference gene primer amplification yielded estimated nucleated cell counts. The protocol was immunoSEQ multiplex PCR, while the TCRdb copy is restricted to in-frame clones and leaves out a portion. That table supplies the V and J calls and clone size; D and trimming were determined from the DNA. The repertoire holds fewer than 300,000 clones, with approximately 92% as singletons.

The J gene is TRBJ2-1, the V gene TRBV7-9, with D tentatively TRBD2 (5 bases). The sample taken for sequencing was PBMCs or T cells enriched from blood (not recorded which). The origin of this receptor is a woman aged 25 to 45 who had recovered from COVID-19. CDR3 loop: CASSLREYYNEQFF. Written as DNA, the CDR3 is TGTGCCAGCAGCCTCCGGGAATATTACAATGAGCAGTTCTTC.